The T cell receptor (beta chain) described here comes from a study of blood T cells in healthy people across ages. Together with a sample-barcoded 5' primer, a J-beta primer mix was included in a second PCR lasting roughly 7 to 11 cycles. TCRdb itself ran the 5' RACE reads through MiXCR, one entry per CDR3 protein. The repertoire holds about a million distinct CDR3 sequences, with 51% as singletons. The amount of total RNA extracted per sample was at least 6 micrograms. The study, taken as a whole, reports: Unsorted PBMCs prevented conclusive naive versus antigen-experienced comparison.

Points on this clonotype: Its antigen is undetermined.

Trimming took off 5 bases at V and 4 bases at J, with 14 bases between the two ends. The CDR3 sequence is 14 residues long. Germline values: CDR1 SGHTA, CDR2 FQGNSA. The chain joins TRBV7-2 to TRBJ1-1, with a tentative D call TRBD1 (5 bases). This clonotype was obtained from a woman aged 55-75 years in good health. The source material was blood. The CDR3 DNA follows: TGTGCCAGCAGCCCAGCAGGGTTGAGCACTGAAGCTTTCTTT. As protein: CASSPAGLSTEAFF.